The 2 T cell receptor beta chains presented below share a single source sample, sequenced in a study of blood T cell repertoires in COVID-19 (dated by TCRdb to about 2020). The library was generated by the immunoSEQ multiplex PCR assay. Entries here come from immuneACCESS through TCRdb and include only in-frame sequences with V and J called. Some clones fail to appear in such tables; in the studies checked, an unresolved V gene covers under half of the shortfall, and the cause of the remainder is unknown. Present in this sample are tens of thousands of clones, 75% to 80% of which were seen just once. About two fifths of the sample is held by the ten biggest clonotypes. The sample consisted of peripheral blood. These receptor sequences come from a man between 65 and 79 years old with active or convalescent COVID-19.

The chain carries TRBV19 and TRBJ1-2; weak D call: TRBD1 (6 bases). The V end was cut by 7 bases, the J end by 5 bases, with 17 bases between. The CDR3 is made up of 14 amino acids. Germline CDR1 and CDR2: LNHDA and SQIVND (reference sequence). The CDR3 reads CASTPRTAVYGYTF. DNA of the CDR3: TGTGCCAGTACTCCGCGGACAGCTGTATATGGCTACACCTTC.

The CDR3 DNA sequence: TGTGCCAGCAGTGAAGTCAGGGGTGGGCAAGAGACCCAGTACTTC. Protein sequence: CASSEVRGGQETQYF. V is TRBV2 and J is TRBJ2-5, with D possibly TRBD1 on 6 matching bases. This CDR3 has 15 residues. Trimming took 1 base from V and 2 from J, leaving 11 bases between them. The germline V gene encodes CDR1 SNHLY and CDR2 FYNNEI.